The rows below give T cell receptor beta chains drawn from one sample of a study of shared clonotypes between healthy human individuals. TCRdb keeps only in-frame clones here, not all; method: immunoSEQ multiplex PCR. Among around 2,000,000 clones listed, 85% to 95% were seen once. Sequencing was done on a sample of naive CD8+ T cells sorted from blood. The receptors derive from a man between 18 and 35 years old in good health. CDR3s include the opening cysteine and the closing phenylalanine or tryptophan. A D gene is named only where the DNA matches it firmly. Rows may omit the clone size; those that give it use once, few, many or a size class.

>TRBD1|TRBV5-1|once|TRBJ2-7
TGCGCCAGCAGAAGTCCCGGGACAGGTCCCTACGAGCAGTACTTC
CASRSPGTGPYEQYF
>TRBD1|TRBV27|NA|TRBJ1-5
TGTGCCAGCAGTTGGGGGACAGATCAGCCCCAGCATTTT
CASSWGTDQPQHF
>TRBD1|TRBV9|once|TRBJ1-2
TGTGCCAGCAGCGTGGATATGGGACAGGGCTATGGCTACACCTTC
CASSVDMGQGYGYTF
>NA|TRBV2|NA|TRBJ2-3
TGTGCCAGCGAGGACTACAACACAGATACGCAGTATTTT
CASEDYNTDTQYF
>NA|TRBV18|NA|TRBJ1-1
TGTGCCAGCTCACCCCTGGGAGGGGCTGAAGCTTTCTTT
CASSPLGGAEAFF
>NA|TRBV7-6|NA|TRBJ2-1
TGTGCCAGCAGCTTAGATGTTAGCGGCTACAATGAGCAGTTCTTC
CASSLDVSGYNEQFF
>TRBD2|TRBV6-6|NA|TRBJ2-2
TGTGCCAGCCGCCGACTAGCGGGAGTTTCCGGGGAGCTGTTTTTT
CASRRLAGVSGELFF
>TRBD2|TRBV5-6|NA|TRBJ2-7
TGTGCCAGCAGCTTGGTTGCTAGCGGGAGGGTGGGCGAGCAGTACTTC
CASSLVASGRVGEQYF
>NA|TRBV4-1|NA|TRBJ2-2
TGCGCCAGCAGCCACGTCCCCACCGGGGAGCTGTTTTTT
CASSHVPTGELFF
>TRBD2|TRBV7-8|NA|TRBJ2-7
TGTGCCAGCAGCTTTAGACTAGCGGAGACTTTCGAGCAGTACTTC
CASSFRLAETFEQYF
>TRBD1|TRBV6-4|few|TRBJ1-1
TGTGCCAGCAGCCCTGGGCAGGGGGCGTACACTGAAGCTTTCTTT
CASSPGQGAYTEAFF
>TRBD1|TRBV2|NA|TRBJ1-1
TGTGCCAGCAGCTGGGGACAGGGGGCGGCTGAAGCTTTCTTT
CASSWGQGAAEAFF
>TRBD1|TRBV11-2|once|TRBJ2-7
TGTGCCAGCAGCTTAGGAGCAGGGGGCTACGAGCAGTACTTC
CASSLGAGGYEQYF
>NA|TRBV7-9|NA|TRBJ2-7
TGTGCCAGCAGTAGGGACTTCCGACCCTACGAGCAGTACTTC
CASSRDFRPYEQYF
>TRBD2|TRBV11-3|NA|TRBJ2-2
TGTGCCAGCAGCTTAGGAAGACTAGCGGGGGATACCGGGGAGCTGTTTTTT
CASSLGRLAGDTGELFF
>TRBD1|TRBV7-9|NA|TRBJ1-1
TGTGCCAGCAGCCAATGGACAGGGACTGAAGCTTTCTTT
CASSQWTGTEAFF
>NA|TRBV5-6|once|TRBJ2-2
TGTGCCAGCAGCTTGGCCAGCTACACCGGGGAGCTGTTTTTT
CASSLASYTGELFF